These 27 T cell receptor beta chains came from one sample sequenced in a study of cytomegalovirus exposure and HLA in healthy donors. In the PCR, 60 Vbeta and 13 Jbeta primers were used. The table came from immunoSEQ multiplex PCR; TCRdb's copy has only in-frame clones and leaves some out. The data show fewer than 200,000 clones, approximately 80% seen once. Sequencing was performed on PBMCs. The source of these receptors is a man younger than 45 in good health and CMV-seronegative.

This chain connects TRBV30 to TRBJ2-7; 9 bases map to TRBD2. V trimming: 6 bases; J trimming: 6 bases; junction bases outside the gene matches: 15. Germline values: CDR1 GTSNPN, CDR2 SVGIG (reference sequence). The CDR3 covers 15 residues. CDR3 sequence: CACTGGRALPSEQYF. CDR3 coding DNA: TGTGCCTGCACTGGCGGGAGGGCCCTTCCCTCCGAGCAGTACTTC.

The rearrangement uses TRBV28 and TRBJ2-7; 9 positions agree with TRBD1. Germline lookup yields CDR1 MDHEN and CDR2 SYDVKM. The V segment lost 4 bases and the J segment 6 bases; nucleotides outside the gene matches: 7. The CDR3 has 14 residues. CDR3 in DNA: TGTGCCAGCAGTTCCGGGACAGGGCCGTCCGAGCAGTACTTC. It translates to CASSSGTGPSEQYF.

The J gene is TRBJ2-3, the V gene TRBV28; 13 bases are a match to TRBD2. The CDR3 has 16 residues. V lost 5 bases and J lost 2; bases outside the gene matches: 4. In germline, CDR1 is MDHEN, CDR2 SYDVKM. CDR3 region: CASSRGLAGFTDTQYF. The CDR3 bases are TGTGCCAGCAGTAGGGGACTAGCGGGATTCACAGATACGCAGTATTTT.

The chain is built from TRBV9 and TRBJ1-3, with TRBD1 identical over 10 bases. Germline V gene lookup returns CDR1 SGDLS and CDR2 YYNGEE. Losses at the gene ends were 0 bases for V and 2 bases for J; bases not matched to a gene: 8. This CDR3 region has 18 residues. CDR3 region: CASSVAGTGTGAGNTIYF. The CDR3 DNA follows: TGTGCCAGCAGCGTAGCGGGGACCGGGACAGGGGCTGGAAACACCATATATTTT.

This chain connects TRBV7-3 to TRBJ2-3; TRBD2 is a possible D gene (6 bases). The V gene lost 1 base and the J gene lost 0 bases, with 8 bases spanning the gap. This CDR3 is built from 15 residues. The germline V gene has CDR1 SGHTA and CDR2 FQGTGA. CDR3 protein: CASSLRGDSTDTQYF. The CDR3 DNA reads as TGTGCCAGCAGCTTAAGGGGGGACAGCACAGATACGCAGTATTTT. The full variable domain, with the rest looked up from reference TRBV7-3 and TRBJ2-3, is GAGVSQTPSNKVTEKGKYVELRCDPISGHTALYWYRQSLGQGPEFLIYFQGTGAADDSGLPNDRFFAVRPEGSVSTLKIQRTERGDSAVYLCASSLRGDSTDTQYFGPGTRLTVL.

This clone was counted a single time. The gene calls are TRBV7-3 and TRBJ1-2; 10 nucleotides agree with TRBD1. CDR1 is SGHTA, CDR2 FQGTGA, per germline. Unmatched junction bases numbered 7, after V lost 2 bases and J lost 7 bases. The CDR3 runs 15 residues. CDR3 nucleotides: TGTGCCAGCAGCTTATATGACAGGGGGCGCGGTGGCTACACCTTC. This codes for CASSLYDRGRGGYTF.

This clone is medium-sized in the sample. The rearrangement uses TRBV7-9 and TRBJ1-4; D gene uncertain. The length of the CDR3 is 16 residues. V was pared by 5 bases and J by 4 bases, with 17 bases between. Looked up from germline, CDR1 is SEHNR and CDR2 is FQNEAQ (reference sequence). CDR3 sequence (DNA): TGTGCCAGCAGCCCCATTTTAGAGGCCGTTAATGAAAAACTGTTTTTT. Its protein product is CASSPILEAVNEKLFF. The full variable domain, with the rest looked up from reference TRBV7-9 and TRBJ1-4, is DTGVSQNPRHKITKRGQNVTFRCDPISEHNRLYWYRQTLGQGPEFLTYFQNEAQLEKSRLLSDRFSAERPKGSFSTLEIQRTEQGDSAMYLCASSPILEAVNEKLFFGSGTQLSVL.

On this clone itself: This sample also contains other DNA sequences that code for the same CDR3. The chain carries TRBV11-3 and TRBJ2-7, with D perhaps TRBD1 (5 bases). This CDR3 comprises 17 residues. Trimming pared 2 bases from V and 4 bases from J, leaving 21 bases between. Looked up from germline, CDR1 is SGHNT and CDR2 is YENEEA. DNA of the CDR3: TGTGCCAGCAGCTTATGCCAGGGAACGACCAGGTCTTACGAGCAGTACTTC. As protein: CASSLCQGTTRSYEQYF.

This clone was seen a handful of times. The chain carries TRBV9 and TRBJ1-1; D is perhaps TRBD1 (6 bases). CDR3 length: 13 amino acids. The V gene lost 3 bases and the J gene lost 1 base, with 7 bases spanning the gap. Germline CDR1 is SGDLS and CDR2 is YYNGEE. Here the CDR3 reads CASSAQGNTEAFF. The CDR3 region has the DNA TGTGCCAGCAGCGCACAGGGGAACACTGAAGCTTTCTTT.

Comments on this clone: This specimen includes other DNA sequences encoding the same CDR3. The chain uses TRBV9 and TRBJ2-7; 7 bases align to TRBD2. The V gene's germline CDR1 is SGDLS and CDR2 YYNGEE. V lost 0 bases to trimming and J lost 5 bases; unmatched junction nucleotides: 11. This CDR3 is built from 16 residues. The CDR3 sequence: CASSVAKAGRVDEQYF. CDR3 nucleotides: TGTGCCAGCAGCGTAGCTAAAGCGGGACGAGTTGACGAGCAGTACTTC.

The chain has TRBV28 and TRBJ2-6; 8 bases agree with TRBD1. CDR1 is MDHEN and CDR2 is SYDVKM in the germline V gene. This CDR3 region has 21 residues. V lost 3 bases, J lost 2 bases, and 18 bases stayed unmatched. The chain's CDR3 is CASSFRQQRGRGLAGANVLTF. The DNA of the CDR3 is TGTGCCAGCAGTTTCCGACAACAGAGGGGCAGGGGGCTTGCTGGGGCCAACGTCCTGACTTTC.

The V and J genes are TRBV6-1 and TRBJ1-2, with 8 nucleotides matching TRBD1. Germline CDR1 and CDR2: MNHNS and SASEGT. CDR3 length: 16 amino acids. V was clipped by 3 bases and J by 2 bases; unmatched bases: 8. The CDR3 is CASSEPGQGINYGYTF. Written as DNA, the CDR3 is TGTGCCAGCAGTGAGCCTGGACAGGGTATCAACTATGGCTACACCTTC.

The J gene is TRBJ2-7, the V gene TRBV2; tentatively, D is TRBD2 (6 bases). V was trimmed by 3 bases and J by 2 bases, leaving 14 bases between them. Germline loops: CDR1 SNHLY, CDR2 FYNNEI. The CDR3 is 15 amino acids. The CDR3 loop is CASSDGTLTTYEQYF. Here the CDR3 DNA reads TGTGCCAGCAGTGATGGGACTCTTACTACCTACGAGCAGTACTTC.

The chain carries TRBV7-8 and TRBJ1-2; D not certain. Germline lookup yields CDR1 SGHVS and CDR2 FQNEAQ. Trimming took 4 bases from V and 5 from J, leaving 8 bases between them. This CDR3 spans 12 amino acids. The CDR3 region has the DNA TGTGCCAGCAGCTACCGGGGATATGGCTACACCTTC. It yields the protein CASSYRGYGYTF.

The chain uses TRBV18 and TRBJ2-5, with D possibly TRBD2 on 5 matching bases. The V gene lost 2 bases and the J gene lost 2 bases, with 9 bases spanning the gap. This CDR3 is 14 amino acids long. The germline V gene encodes CDR1 KGHSH and CDR2 LQKENI. In DNA form, the CDR3 reads TGTGCCAGCTCACCATCAGGAGGACAAGAGACCCAGTACTTC. As protein: CASSPSGGQETQYF.

This rearrangement joins TRBV6-5 to TRBJ2-3, with 8 bases fitting TRBD2. The CDR3 has 15 amino acids. Germline V gene lookup returns CDR1 MNHEY and CDR2 SVGAGI. V shed 6 bases, J shed 6 bases, and the junction held 11 bases outside the gene matches. This chain's CDR3 is CASSPVASGWDTQYF. Here the CDR3 DNA reads TGTGCCAGCAGCCCTGTGGCTAGCGGGTGGGATACGCAGTATTTT.

This clone appeared once. V usage is TRBV25-1 and J usage is TRBJ1-6; D may be TRBD1 (5 bases). V was cut by 3 bases and J by 8 bases, with 14 bases left in between. Germline lookup yields CDR1 MGHDK and CDR2 SYGVNS. The CDR3 totals 15 residues. The chain's CDR3 is CASSESGRRDSPLHF. For the CDR3, the DNA is TGTGCCAGCAGTGAGTCAGGGCGGCGTGATTCACCCCTCCACTTT.

The V call is TRBV30, the J call TRBJ1-6; D is unresolved. This CDR3 is 15 amino acids long. Between the trimmed V and J ends, which lost 2 bases and 9 bases, there was a span of 17 bases. Germline V gene data show CDR1 as GTSNPN and CDR2 as SVGIG (reference sequence). CDR3 DNA sequence: TGTGCCTGGAGTTTGGCGGCTCCAACGGGTTCACCCCTCCACTTT. Amino acid sequence: CAWSLAAPTGSPLHF.

The chain employs TRBV19 and TRBJ1-2, with no clear D. V was cut by 1 base and J by 0 bases, with 6 bases left in between. This CDR3 comprises 14 residues. CDR1 LNHDA and CDR2 SQIVND come from the germline V gene (reference sequence). The CDR3 loop reads CASSIGRSNYGYTF. The CDR3 bases are TGTGCCAGTAGTATAGGCAGATCTAACTATGGCTACACCTTC.

The J gene is TRBJ1-1, the V gene TRBV5-1, with a possible D match to TRBD1 (5 bases). V shed 0 bases and J shed 1 base, with 13 bases lying between them. This CDR3 spans 16 amino acids. The V gene's germline CDR1 is SGHRS and CDR2 YFSETQ. CDR3 DNA: TGCGCCAGCAGCTTGGAAGTGAGGACACCGAACACTGAAGCTTTCTTT. Its protein is CASSLEVRTPNTEAFF.

This clone appeared once. A junction end diverges from the germline sequence, so it may reflect a read error. The gene calls are TRBV7-8 and TRBJ2-2; the D gene is possibly TRBD2 (5 bases). The CDR3 is made up of 16 amino acids. The V gene's germline CDR1 is SGHVS and CDR2 FQNEAQ. This CDR3 is CASRLEGLARVGELFF. DNA for the CDR3: TGTGCCAGCAGATTAGAAGGGCTAGCTAGGGTCGGGGAGCTGTTTTTT.

This clone was found a few times. V gene TRBV7-9 combines with J gene TRBJ1-1, with D perhaps matching TRBD1 (6 bases). The CDR3 is made up of 13 amino acids. V gave up 3 bases and J gave up 1 base, with 6 bases separating them. The germline V gene has CDR1 SEHNR and CDR2 FQNEAQ (reference sequence). The CDR3 spells CASSLTGNTEAFF. The CDR3, as DNA: TGTGCCAGCAGCTTGACAGGGAACACTGAAGCTTTCTTT.

The V call is TRBV15, the J call TRBJ2-7, with a tentative D call TRBD1 (6 bases). Trimming pared 3 bases from V and 4 bases from J, leaving 19 bases between. The CDR3 length is 16 residues. From germline, CDR1 is LNHNV and CDR2 YYDKDF (reference sequence). CDR3 residues: CATSRVGQPLFYEQYF. The CDR3 nucleotides are TGTGCCACCAGCAGGGTCGGACAGCCCCTATTTTACGAGCAGTACTTC.

The chain carries TRBV19 and TRBJ2-7; 7 bases match TRBD1. Looked up from germline, CDR1 is LNHDA and CDR2 is SQIVND (reference sequence). The CDR3 loop spans 13 amino acids. Unmatched junction bases numbered 4, after V lost 5 bases and J lost 3 bases. The chain's CDR3 is CASSPGTDYEQYF. The CDR3 bases are TGTGCCAGTAGTCCCGGGACAGACTACGAGCAGTACTTC.

About this clone itself: At one boundary the junction diverges from the germline segment, which might be a read error. The chain is built from TRBV11-2 and TRBJ1-4, with 8 positions matching TRBD1. The germline V gene has CDR1 SGHAT and CDR2 FQNNGV. The CDR3 covers 12 residues. CDR3 DNA: TGTGCCAGCAGCTCCATATACCGGGACAGGACCTTT. As protein: CASSSIYRDRTF. The whole variable domain, filled in from reference TRBV11-2 and TRBJ1-4, reads EAGVAQSPRYKIIEKRQSVAFWCNPISGHATLYWYQQILGQGPKLLIQFQNNGVVDDSQLPKDRFSAERLKGVDSTLKIQPAKLEDSAVYLCASSSIYRDRTFGSGTQLSVL.

This clone has just a few counts. The V call is TRBV5-6, the J call TRBJ1-1; 8 positions agree with TRBD1. The CDR3 consists of 15 residues. V trimming: 4 bases; J trimming: 10 bases; junction bases outside the gene matches: 15. Per germline, CDR1 SGHDT and CDR2 YYEEEE. For the CDR3, the DNA is TGTGCCAGCAGCCCGGAATCAGGGGGCGGGTTAGGAGCTTTCTTT. This translates into CASSPESGGGLGAFF.

The chain carries TRBV11-2 and TRBJ1-3; D might be TRBD1 (5 bases). CDR3 length: 15 residues. The V gene's germline CDR1 is SGHAT and CDR2 FQNNGV. Trimming took off 5 bases at V and 0 bases at J, with 11 bases between the two ends. CDR3 amino acids: CASSQGAASGNTIYF. Here the CDR3 DNA reads TGTGCCAGCAGCCAAGGGGCAGCCTCTGGAAACACCATATATTTT.